The present entry profiles one TCR beta chain with its context. Original handling: The authors estimated nucleated cell counts from reference gene primer amplification. Using immunoSEQ multiplex PCR, the repertoire was profiled, and TCRdb retains in-frame clones only, with some absent. Clone size and V and J calls were adopted from that table, with D and trimming inferred from the DNA. The sample lists roughly 140,000 clones, approximately 88% seen once, with about 1.7% in the top ten. The sample belongs to a study of blood T cell repertoires in COVID-19. The J segment lost 0 bases and the V segment lost 3 bases, leaving 0 bases of the junction unmatched. There are 14 residues in the CDR3. The germline gives CDR1 KGHDR, CDR2 SFDVKD.

V usage is TRBV24-1 and J usage is TRBJ1-1; 7 bases are shared with TRBD1. Input material: peripheral blood. The receptor comes from a woman aged 45-65 years with acute or convalescent COVID-19. The CDR3 here is CATSDGTVNTEAFF. The CDR3 bases are TGTGCCACCAGTGATGGGACAGTGAACACTGAAGCTTTCTTT.